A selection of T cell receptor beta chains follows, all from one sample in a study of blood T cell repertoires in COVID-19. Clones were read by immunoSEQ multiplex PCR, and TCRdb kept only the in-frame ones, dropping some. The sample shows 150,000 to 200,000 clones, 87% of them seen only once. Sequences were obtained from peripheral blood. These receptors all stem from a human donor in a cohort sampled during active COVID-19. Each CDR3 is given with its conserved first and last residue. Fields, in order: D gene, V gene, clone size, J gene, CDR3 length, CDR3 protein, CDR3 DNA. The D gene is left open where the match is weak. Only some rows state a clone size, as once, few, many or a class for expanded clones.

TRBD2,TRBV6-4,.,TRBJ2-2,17,CASSDLAGGPNTGELFF,TGTGCCAGCAGTGACCTGGCGGGAGGACCCAACACCGGGGAGCTGTTTTTT
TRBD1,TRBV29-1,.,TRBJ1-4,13,CSVPGTDNEKLFF,TGCAGCGTTCCCGGGACAGATAATGAAAAACTGTTTTTT
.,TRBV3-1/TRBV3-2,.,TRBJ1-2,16,CASSPYSGSGNYGYTF,TGTGCCAGCAGCCCCTACTCCGGGAGCGGGAACTATGGCTACACCTTC
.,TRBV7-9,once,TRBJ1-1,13,CASSSHMNTEAFF,TGTGCCAGCAGCTCGCACATGAACACTGAAGCTTTCTTT
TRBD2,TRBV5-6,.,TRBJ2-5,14,CASSTSGGEETQYF,TGTGCCAGCAGCACTAGCGGGGGGGAGGAGACCCAGTACTTC
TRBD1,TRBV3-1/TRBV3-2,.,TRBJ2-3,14,CASSQGATGDTQYF,TGTGCCAGCAGCCAAGGGGCGACAGGGGATACGCAGTATTTT
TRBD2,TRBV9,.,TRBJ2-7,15,CASSGTSGGRDEQYF,TGTGCCAGCAGCGGGACTAGCGGGGGAAGGGACGAGCAGTACTTC
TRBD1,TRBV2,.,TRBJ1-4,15,CASRGQGWEGEKLFF,TGTGCCAGCAGGGGACAGGGATGGGAGGGCGAAAAACTGTTTTTT
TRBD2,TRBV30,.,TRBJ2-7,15,CAWSSALRGGGEQYF,TGTGCCTGGAGCTCGGCCCTTCGGGGGGGCGGCGAGCAGTACTTC
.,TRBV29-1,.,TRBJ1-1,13,CSSGHPKNTEAFF,TGCAGCTCGGGACACCCGAAGAACACTGAAGCTTTCTTT
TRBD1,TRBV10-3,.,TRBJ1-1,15,CAISDGLDRGSEAFF,TGTGCCATCAGTGATGGTTTGGACAGGGGATCTGAAGCTTTCTTT
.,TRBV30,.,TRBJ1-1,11,CAWTGARVAFF,TGTGCCTGGACAGGGGCTCGGGTAGCTTTCTTT
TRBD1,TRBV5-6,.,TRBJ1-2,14,CASSLTGVHYGYTF,TGTGCCAGCAGCCTGACAGGGGTCCACTATGGCTACACCTTC
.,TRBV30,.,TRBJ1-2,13,CAWSSQGLYGYTF,TGTGCCTGGAGTTCACAGGGTCTCTATGGCTACACCTTC
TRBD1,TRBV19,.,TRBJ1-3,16,CASSIGGQTPGNTIYF,TGTGCCAGTAGTATAGGGGGACAGACACCTGGAAACACCATATATTTT
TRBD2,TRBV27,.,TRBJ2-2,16,CASSHGLAVPTGELFF,TGTGCCAGCAGTCACGGACTAGCGGTCCCCACCGGGGAGCTGTTTTTT
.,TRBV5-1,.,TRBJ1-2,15,CASSLDPTVSYGYTF,TGCGCCAGCAGCTTGGATCCGACAGTTTCCTATGGCTACACCTTC
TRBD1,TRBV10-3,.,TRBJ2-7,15,CAISPPGQGFYEQYF,TGTGCCATCAGCCCCCCGGGACAGGGGTTTTACGAGCAGTACTTC
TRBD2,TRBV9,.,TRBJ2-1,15,CASSVVGGGANEQFF,TGTGCCAGCAGCGTAGTTGGCGGGGGGGCAAATGAGCAGTTCTTC
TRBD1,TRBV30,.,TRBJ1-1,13,CACTQGFDTEAFF,TGTGCCTGTACACAGGGGTTTGACACTGAAGCTTTCTTT
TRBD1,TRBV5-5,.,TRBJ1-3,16,CASSSRTGLSGNTIYF,TGTGCCAGCAGCTCGAGGACAGGCCTCTCTGGAAACACCATATATTTT
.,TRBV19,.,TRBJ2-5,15,CASSPGHQGTQTQYF,TGTGCCAGTAGCCCGGGACACCAAGGGACCCAGACCCAGTACTTC
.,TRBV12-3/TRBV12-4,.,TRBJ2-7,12,CASSLYGYEQYF,TGTGCCAGCAGTTTGTACGGCTACGAGCAGTACTTC
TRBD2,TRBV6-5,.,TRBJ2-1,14,CASSLGLAGNEQFF,TGTGCCAGCAGTTTGGGACTAGCGGGTAATGAGCAGTTCTTC
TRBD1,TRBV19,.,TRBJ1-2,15,CASSPRTGGSYGYTF,TGTGCCAGTAGTCCGAGGACAGGGGGCAGCTATGGCTACACCTTC
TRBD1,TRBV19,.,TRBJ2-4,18,CASSSPGPGQGAGNIQYF,TGTGCCAGTAGTTCCCCAGGGCCGGGACAGGGGGCTGGAAACATTCAGTACTTC
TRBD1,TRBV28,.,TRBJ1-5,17,CASSVTGSPLDDQPQHF,TGTGCCAGCAGTGTGACAGGGAGCCCGCTAGATGATCAGCCCCAGCATTTT
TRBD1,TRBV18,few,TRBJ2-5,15,CASSPRTGGVETQYF,TGTGCCAGCTCACCCCGGACAGGGGGCGTAGAGACCCAGTACTTC
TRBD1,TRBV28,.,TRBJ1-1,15,CASSLTGPGNTEAFF,TGTGCCAGCAGTTTGACAGGGCCAGGAAACACTGAAGCTTTCTTT
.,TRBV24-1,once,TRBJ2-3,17,CATSAHGGTSSTDTQYF,TGTGCCACCAGTGCCCACGGCGGCACCTCTAGCACAGATACGCAGTATTTT
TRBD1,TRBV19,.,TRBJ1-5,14,CASSPSTGGKPQHF,TGTGCCAGTAGTCCATCGACAGGGGGCAAGCCCCAGCATTTT
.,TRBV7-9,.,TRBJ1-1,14,CASTMDQASNEAFF,TGTGCCAGCACTATGGATCAGGCCTCTAATGAAGCTTTCTTT
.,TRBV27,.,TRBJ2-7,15,CASSSAEDYLPQEYF,TGTGCCAGCAGTTCGGCTGAGGACTACCTCCCCCAGGAGTACTTC
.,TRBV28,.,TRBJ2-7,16,CASNPSGGGFKYEQYF,TGTGCCAGCAATCCGTCGGGGGGCGGGTTTAAGTACGAGCAGTACTTC
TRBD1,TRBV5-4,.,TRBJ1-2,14,CASSLDRGTYGYTF,TGTGCCAGCAGCTTGGACAGGGGGACTTATGGCTACACCTTC
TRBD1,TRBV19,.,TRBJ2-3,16,CASSDSGTDFTDTQYF,TGTGCCAGTAGTGATTCCGGGACAGACTTCACAGATACGCAGTATTTT